Below, one T cell receptor beta chain is given with its context. What this receptor recognizes is not known. No base quality information exists; no much larger clone differs at one position. This entry belongs to a study of T cell responses to AZD1222 COVID-19 vaccine (dated by TCRdb to the early 2020s). Regarding the complete study: AZD1222 recipients given second doses at about 4 weeks or at about 12 weeks were pooled, since spike-specific TCR depth and breadth were not found to differ between the two schedules. A total of around 240 trial participants underwent TCR sequencing, of whom 200 to 220 had received two doses of AZD1222 and some 25 had received two doses of the MenACWY control vaccine. Trial participants were enrolled into age subgroups of 18-55, 56-69 and 70-plus years, which contained roughly 140, 27 and 60 TCR-sequenced participants, respectively.

Summary of the overall study and its limitations: A significant rise in spike-specific TCR breadth and depth was observed after two AZD1222 doses relative to day 0 and relative to MenACWY recipients. Participants were mostly white British and included more females than males, and it was suggested by the authors that clonal diversity may have been underestimated. Reportedly, almost half of the unique spike-specific TCRs recognized epitopes lying outside the regions that are mutated in the B.1.351 and B.1.1.7 variants. The 56-69-year group was small, and its depth increase did not reach significance, likely because of low power. Conclusions about previously exposed vaccinees were limited because only a handful of AZD1222 recipients were SARS-CoV-2 seropositive at baseline. Vaccine-associated CD4 TCRs spanned the whole spike protein, with dominant responses in regions 160-218 and 743-854. Because no day 14 peak-response samples were available, repertoires were characterized only after the peak T cell response.

This specimen's time point label, interpreted: baseline before first vaccination. Vaccinee samples came from UK trials COV001 and COV002, including a single-blind randomized controlled phase 2/3 trial of AZD1222 (ChAdOx1 nCoV-19) in healthy adults. For TCRbeta chain sequencing, PBMC samples were collected from trial participants at day 0 and at day 28 after the second dose. The CDR3 regions of human TCRbeta chains were analyzed by immunosequencing. Per the original workflow: TCRs in the repertoires were matched against a reference library of SARS-CoV-2-specific TCRs that had been generated with the MIRA antigen-specificity platform. Breadth was defined as the fraction of unique TCRs that were SARS-CoV-2-associated, and depth was defined as the fraction of total T cells that were SARS-CoV-2-associated. Using the MIRA data, each spike-specific TCR was mapped to the spike region that the TCR reacts to and placed in a CD4 or CD8 class. Log10-transformed breadth and depth values were compared by one-way ANOVA with Sidak's multiple comparisons tests. What TCRdb holds here is the immuneACCESS table cut down to in-frame rearrangements. Part of the clones is not present; checked against another copy, under half of the missing clones reflect an unresolved V gene, and the others are unexplained. V and J calls and clone size follow that table, whereas D and trimming were derived from the DNA. This sample comprises 120,000 or so clones, roughly 90% of them detected only once. The ten largest clonotypes hold more than 13% of the sample.

Specimen: peripheral blood, collected on day 0 of AZD1222 vaccination. The receptor was derived from an adult in good health.

DNA sequence: TGTGCCAGCAGCTTAGTCGTTACAGGGGACTATGGCTACACCTTC. It encodes CASSLVVTGDYGYTF. The chain is encoded by TRBV7-2 joined to TRBJ1-2; a stretch of 7 junction bases matches TRBD1. V loses 1 base at its end and J loses 3 bases; junction bases beyond the gene matches: 5. Taken from cysteine to phenylalanine, the CDR3 has 15 residues. Of the read, only the CDR3 DNA is kept; its 45 bases are in frame from base 1. As encoded in the germline V gene, CDR1 is SGHTA while CDR2 is FQGNSA.